The present TCR beta chain was sequenced within a study of blood T cell repertoires in COVID-19. Study background: Sources were T cells, B-cell-depleted T cells, or PBMCs; the material itself was cDNA or gDNA.

Original analysis: Researchers report that nucleated cell counts were estimated from reference gene primer amplification. TCRdb keeps only in-frame clones here, not all; method: immunoSEQ multiplex PCR. That table gives V, J and clone size, and the DNA gave D and trimming. The sample yields 95,000 to 150,000 clones, 85% seen once. The CDR3 has 12 amino acids. Between the trimmed V and J ends, which lost 2 bases and 8 bases, there was a span of 9 bases. Sequenced material: peripheral blood. J is TRBJ1-2 and V is TRBV12-3 or TRBV12-4; a weak D match, TRBD1 (6 bases). This TCR was sampled from a man aged 80 or over with active or convalescent COVID-19. The CDR3 protein is CASSLRRGGYTF. CDR3 coding DNA: TGTGCCAGCAGTTTACGAAGGGGGGGCTACACCTTC.